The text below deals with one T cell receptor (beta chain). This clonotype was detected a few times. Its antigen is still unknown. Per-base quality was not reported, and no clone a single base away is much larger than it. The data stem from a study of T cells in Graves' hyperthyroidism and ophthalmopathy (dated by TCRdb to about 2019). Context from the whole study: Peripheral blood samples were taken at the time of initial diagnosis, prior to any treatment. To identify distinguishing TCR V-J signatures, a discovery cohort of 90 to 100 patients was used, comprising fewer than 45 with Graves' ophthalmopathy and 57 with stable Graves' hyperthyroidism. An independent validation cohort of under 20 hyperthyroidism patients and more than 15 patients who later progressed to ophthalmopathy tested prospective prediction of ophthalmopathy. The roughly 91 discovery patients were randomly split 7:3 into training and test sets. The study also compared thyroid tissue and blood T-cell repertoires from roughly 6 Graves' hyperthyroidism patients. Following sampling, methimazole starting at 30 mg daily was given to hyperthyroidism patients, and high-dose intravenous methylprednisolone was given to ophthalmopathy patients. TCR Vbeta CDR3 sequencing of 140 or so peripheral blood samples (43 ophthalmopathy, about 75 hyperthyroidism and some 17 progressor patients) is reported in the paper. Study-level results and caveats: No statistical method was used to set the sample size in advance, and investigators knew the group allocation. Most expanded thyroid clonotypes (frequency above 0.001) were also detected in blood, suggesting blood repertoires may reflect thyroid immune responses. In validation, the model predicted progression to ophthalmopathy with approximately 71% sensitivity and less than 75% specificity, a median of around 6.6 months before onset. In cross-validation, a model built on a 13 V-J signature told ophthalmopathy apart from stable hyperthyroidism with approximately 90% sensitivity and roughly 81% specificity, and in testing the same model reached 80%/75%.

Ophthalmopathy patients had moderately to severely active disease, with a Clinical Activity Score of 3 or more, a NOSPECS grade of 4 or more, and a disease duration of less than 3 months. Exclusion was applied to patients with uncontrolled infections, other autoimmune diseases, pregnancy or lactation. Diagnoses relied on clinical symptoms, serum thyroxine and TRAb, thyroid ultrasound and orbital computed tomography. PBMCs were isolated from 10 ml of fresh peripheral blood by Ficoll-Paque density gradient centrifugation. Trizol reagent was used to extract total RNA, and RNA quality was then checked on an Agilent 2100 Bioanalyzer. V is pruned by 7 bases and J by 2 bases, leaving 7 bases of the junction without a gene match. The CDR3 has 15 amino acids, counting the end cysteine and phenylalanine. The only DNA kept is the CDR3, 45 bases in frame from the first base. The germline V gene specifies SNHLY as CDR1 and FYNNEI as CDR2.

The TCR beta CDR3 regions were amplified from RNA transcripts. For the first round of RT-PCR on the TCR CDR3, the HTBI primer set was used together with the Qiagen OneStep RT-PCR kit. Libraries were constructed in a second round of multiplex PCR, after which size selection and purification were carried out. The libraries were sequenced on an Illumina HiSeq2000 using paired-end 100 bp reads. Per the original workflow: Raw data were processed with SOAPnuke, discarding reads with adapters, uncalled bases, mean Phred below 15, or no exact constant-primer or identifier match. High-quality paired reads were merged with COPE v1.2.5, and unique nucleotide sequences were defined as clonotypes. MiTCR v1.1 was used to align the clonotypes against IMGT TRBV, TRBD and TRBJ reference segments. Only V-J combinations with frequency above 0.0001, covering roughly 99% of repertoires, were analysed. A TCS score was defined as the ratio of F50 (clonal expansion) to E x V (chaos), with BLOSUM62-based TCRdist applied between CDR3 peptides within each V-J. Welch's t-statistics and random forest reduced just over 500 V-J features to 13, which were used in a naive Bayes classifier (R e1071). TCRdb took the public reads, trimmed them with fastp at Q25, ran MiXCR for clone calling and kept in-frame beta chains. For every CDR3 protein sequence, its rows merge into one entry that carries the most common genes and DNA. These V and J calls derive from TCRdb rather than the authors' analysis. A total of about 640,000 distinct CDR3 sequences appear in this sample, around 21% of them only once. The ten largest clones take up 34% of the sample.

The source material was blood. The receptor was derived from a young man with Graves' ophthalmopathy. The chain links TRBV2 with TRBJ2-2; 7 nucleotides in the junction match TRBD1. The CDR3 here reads CASMLGQSNTGELFF. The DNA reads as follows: TGTGCCAGCATGTTGGGACAGAGTAACACCGGGGAGCTGTTTTTT.